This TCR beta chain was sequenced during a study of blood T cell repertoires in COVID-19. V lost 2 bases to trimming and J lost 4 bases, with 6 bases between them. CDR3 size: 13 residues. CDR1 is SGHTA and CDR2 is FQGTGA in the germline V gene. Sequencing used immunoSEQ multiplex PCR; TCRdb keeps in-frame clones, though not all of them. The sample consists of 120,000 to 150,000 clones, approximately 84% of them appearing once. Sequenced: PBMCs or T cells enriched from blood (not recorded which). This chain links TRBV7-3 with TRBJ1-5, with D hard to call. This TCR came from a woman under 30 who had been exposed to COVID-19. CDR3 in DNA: TGTGCCAGCAGCTTACAGCGGAATCAGCCCCAGCATTTT. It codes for CASSLQRNQPQHF.